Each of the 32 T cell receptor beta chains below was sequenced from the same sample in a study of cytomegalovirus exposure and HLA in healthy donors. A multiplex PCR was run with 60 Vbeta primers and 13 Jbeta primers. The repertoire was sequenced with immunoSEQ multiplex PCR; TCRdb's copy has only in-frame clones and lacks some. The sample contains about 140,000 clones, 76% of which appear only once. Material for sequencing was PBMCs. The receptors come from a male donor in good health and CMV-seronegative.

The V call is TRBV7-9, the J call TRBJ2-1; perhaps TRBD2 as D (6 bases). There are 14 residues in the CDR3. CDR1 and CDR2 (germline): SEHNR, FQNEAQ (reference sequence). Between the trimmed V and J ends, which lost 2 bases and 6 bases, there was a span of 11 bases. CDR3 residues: CASSLQASVNEQFF. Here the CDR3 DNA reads TGTGCCAGCAGCTTACAGGCTAGCGTCAATGAGCAGTTCTTC.

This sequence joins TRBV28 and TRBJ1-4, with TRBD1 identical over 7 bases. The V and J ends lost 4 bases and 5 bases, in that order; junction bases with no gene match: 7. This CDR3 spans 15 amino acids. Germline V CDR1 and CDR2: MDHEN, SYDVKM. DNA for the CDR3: TGTGCCAGCAGTTCCCGACCAGGGGGGAATGAAAAACTGTTTTTT. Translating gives CASSSRPGGNEKLFF.

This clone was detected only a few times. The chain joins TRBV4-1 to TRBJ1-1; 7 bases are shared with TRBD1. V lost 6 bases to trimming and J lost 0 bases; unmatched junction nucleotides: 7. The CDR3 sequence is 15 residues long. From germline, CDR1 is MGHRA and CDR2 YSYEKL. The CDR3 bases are TGCGCCAGCAGTGTTCCGGGACAGATGAACACTGAAGCTTTCTTT. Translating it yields CASSVPGQMNTEAFF.

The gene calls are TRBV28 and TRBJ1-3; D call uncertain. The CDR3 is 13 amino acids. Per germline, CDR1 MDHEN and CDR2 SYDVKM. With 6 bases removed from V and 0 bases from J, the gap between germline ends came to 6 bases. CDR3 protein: CASRESSGNTIYF. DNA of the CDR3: TGTGCCAGCAGGGAGAGCTCTGGAAACACCATATATTTT.

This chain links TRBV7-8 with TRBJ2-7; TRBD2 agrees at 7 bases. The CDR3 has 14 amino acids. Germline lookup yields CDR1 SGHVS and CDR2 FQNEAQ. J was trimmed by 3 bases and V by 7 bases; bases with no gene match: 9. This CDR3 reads CASTRPGEGYEQYF. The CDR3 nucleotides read TGTGCCAGCACCCGACCGGGGGAGGGCTACGAGCAGTACTTC.

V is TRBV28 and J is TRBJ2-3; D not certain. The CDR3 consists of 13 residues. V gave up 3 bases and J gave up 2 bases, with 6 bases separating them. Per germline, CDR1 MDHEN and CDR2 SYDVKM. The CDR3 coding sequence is TGTGCCAGCAGTTTTGGCTTCACAGATACGCAGTATTTT. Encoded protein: CASSFGFTDTQYF. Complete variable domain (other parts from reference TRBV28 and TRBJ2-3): DVKVTQSSRYLVKRTGEKVFLECVQDMDHENMFWYRQDPGLGLRLIYFSYDVKMKEKGDIPEGYSVSREKKERFSLILESASTNQTSMYLCASSFGFTDTQYFGPGTRLTVL.

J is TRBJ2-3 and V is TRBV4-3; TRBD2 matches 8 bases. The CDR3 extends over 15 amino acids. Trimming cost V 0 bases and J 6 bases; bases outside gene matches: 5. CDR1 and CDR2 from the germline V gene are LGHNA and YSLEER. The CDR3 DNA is TGCGCCAGCAGCCAAGACTGGCGGGGGGCGGATACGCAGTATTTT. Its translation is CASSQDWRGADTQYF.

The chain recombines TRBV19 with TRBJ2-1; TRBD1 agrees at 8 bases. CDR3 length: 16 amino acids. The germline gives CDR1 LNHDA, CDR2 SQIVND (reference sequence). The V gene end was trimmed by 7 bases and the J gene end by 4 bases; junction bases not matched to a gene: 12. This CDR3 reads CASTRNRDRSYNEQFF. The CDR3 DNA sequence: TGTGCCAGTACTCGCAACCGGGACAGGAGTTACAATGAGCAGTTCTTC.

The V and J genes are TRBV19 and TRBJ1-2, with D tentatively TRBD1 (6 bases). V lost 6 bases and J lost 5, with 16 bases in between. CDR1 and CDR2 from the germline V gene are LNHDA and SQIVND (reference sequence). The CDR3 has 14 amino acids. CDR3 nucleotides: TGTGCCAGTAGCCCAAGCGACAGGCCGTATGGCTACACCTTC. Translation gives CASSPSDRPYGYTF.

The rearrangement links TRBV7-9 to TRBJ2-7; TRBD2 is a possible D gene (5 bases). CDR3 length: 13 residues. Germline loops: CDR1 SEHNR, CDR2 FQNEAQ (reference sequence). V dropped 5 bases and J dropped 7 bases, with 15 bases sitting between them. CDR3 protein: CASSPAGGGEQYF. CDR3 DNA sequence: TGTGCCAGCAGCCCGGCCGGCGGAGGTGAGCAGTACTTC.

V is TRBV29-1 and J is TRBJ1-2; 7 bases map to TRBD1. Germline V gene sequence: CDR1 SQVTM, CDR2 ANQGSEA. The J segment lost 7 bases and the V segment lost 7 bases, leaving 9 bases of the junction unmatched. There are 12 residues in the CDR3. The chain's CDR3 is CSGGDRTVGYTF. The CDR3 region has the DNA TGCAGCGGGGGGGACAGAACGGTTGGCTACACCTTC.

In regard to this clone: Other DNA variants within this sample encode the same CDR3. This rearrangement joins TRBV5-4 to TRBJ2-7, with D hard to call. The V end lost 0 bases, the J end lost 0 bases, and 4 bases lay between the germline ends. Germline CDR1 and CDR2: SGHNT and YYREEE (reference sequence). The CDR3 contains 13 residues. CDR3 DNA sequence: TGTGCCAGCAGCTTGGCCAGCTCCTACGAGCAGTACTTC. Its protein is CASSLASSYEQYF.

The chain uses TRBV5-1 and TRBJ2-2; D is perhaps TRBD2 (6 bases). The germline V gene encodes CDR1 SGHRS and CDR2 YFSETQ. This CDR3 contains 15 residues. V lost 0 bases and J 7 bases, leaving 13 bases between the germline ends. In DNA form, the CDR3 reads TGCGCCAGCAGCTTGGCGGTCGGGGGAGGCGGGGAGCTGTTTTTT. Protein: CASSLAVGGGGELFF.

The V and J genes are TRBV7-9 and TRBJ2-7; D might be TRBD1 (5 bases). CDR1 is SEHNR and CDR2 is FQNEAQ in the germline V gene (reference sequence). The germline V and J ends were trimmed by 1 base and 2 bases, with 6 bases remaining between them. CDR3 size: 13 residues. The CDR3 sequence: CASSLETAYEQYF. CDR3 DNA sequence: TGTGCCAGCAGCTTAGAGACAGCCTACGAGCAGTACTTC.

CDR3 nucleotide sequence: TGTGCCACCAGCTTATCAGGGATGAACACTGAAGCTTTCTTT. Its protein product is CATSLSGMNTEAFF. The J gene is TRBJ1-1, the V gene TRBV15, with a weak D call TRBD1 (5 bases). Germline loops: CDR1 LNHNV, CDR2 YYDKDF (reference sequence). This CDR3 is 14 amino acids long. V lost 5 bases to trimming and J lost 0 bases, with 10 bases between them.

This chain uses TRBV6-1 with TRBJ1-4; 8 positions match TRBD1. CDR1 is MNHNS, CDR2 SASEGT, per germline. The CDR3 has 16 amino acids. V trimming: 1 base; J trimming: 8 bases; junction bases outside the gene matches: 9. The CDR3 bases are TGTGCCAGCAGTGAAGGATCCGGGACAGGTGGCGAAAAACTGTTTTTT. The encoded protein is CASSEGSGTGGEKLFF.

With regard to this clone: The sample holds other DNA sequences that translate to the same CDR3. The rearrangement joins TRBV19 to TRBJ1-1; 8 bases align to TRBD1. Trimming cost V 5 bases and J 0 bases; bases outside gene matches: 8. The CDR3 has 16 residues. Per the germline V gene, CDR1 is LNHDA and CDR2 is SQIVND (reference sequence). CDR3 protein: CASSPGQGGVNTEAFF. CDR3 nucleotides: TGTGCCAGTAGTCCCGGACAGGGAGGCGTGAACACTGAAGCTTTCTTT.

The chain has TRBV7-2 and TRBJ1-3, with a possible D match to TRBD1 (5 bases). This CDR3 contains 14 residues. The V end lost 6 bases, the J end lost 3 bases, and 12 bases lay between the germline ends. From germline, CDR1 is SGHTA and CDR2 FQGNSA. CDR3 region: CASREGVVGNTIYF. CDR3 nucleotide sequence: TGTGCCAGCAGGGAAGGGGTGGTTGGAAACACCATATATTTT.

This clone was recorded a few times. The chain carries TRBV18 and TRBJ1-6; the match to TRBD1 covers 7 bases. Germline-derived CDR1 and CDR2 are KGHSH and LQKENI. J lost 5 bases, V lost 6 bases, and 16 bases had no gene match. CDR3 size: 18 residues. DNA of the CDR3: TGTGCCAGCTCCAGACTGGACGTAGGGGGCAATAATAATTCACCCCTCCACTTT. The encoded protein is CASSRLDVGGNNNSPLHF.

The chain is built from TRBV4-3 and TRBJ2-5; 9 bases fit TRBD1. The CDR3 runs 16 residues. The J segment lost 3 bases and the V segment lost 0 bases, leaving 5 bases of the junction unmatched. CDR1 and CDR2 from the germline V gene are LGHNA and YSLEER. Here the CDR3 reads CASSQEGTGGEETQYF. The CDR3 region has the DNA TGCGCCAGCAGCCAAGAAGGAACAGGGGGCGAAGAGACCCAGTACTTC.

Here the CDR3 reads CASSQAGFQPQHF. CDR3 sequence (DNA): TGTGCCAGCAGCCAGGCAGGGTTTCAGCCCCAGCATTTT. The chain carries TRBV7-9 and TRBJ1-5, with a weak D call TRBD1 (5 bases). Germline V lookup: CDR1 SEHNR, CDR2 FQNEAQ (reference sequence). CDR3 length: 13 residues. V was pared by 5 bases and J by 6 bases, with 11 bases between. The variable domain in full, completed from reference TRBV7-9 and TRBJ1-5, reads DTGVSQNPRHKITKRGQNVTFRCDPISEHNRLYWYRQTLGQGPEFLTYFQNEAQLEKSRLLSDRFSAERPKGSFSTLEIQRTEQGDSAMYLCASSQAGFQPQHFGDGTRLSIL.

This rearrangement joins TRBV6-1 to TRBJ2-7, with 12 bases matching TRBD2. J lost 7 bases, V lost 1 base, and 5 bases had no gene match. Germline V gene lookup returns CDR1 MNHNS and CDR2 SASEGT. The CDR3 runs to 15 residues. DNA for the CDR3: TGTGCCAGCAGTGAAGGGACTAGCGGGGTCTGGGAGCAGTACTTC. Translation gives CASSEGTSGVWEQYF.

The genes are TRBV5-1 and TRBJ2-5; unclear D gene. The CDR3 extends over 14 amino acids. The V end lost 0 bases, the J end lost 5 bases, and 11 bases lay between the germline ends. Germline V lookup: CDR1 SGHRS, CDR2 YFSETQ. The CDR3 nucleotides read TGCGCCAGCAGCTTGGATGGCAGGAAGGAGACCCAGTACTTC. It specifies CASSLDGRKETQYF. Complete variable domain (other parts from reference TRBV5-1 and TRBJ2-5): KAGVTQTPRYLIKTRGQQVTLSCSPISGHRSVSWYQQTPGQGLQFLFEYFSETQRNKGNFPGRFSGRQFSNSRSEMNVSTLELGDSALYLCASSLDGRKETQYFGPGTRLLVL.

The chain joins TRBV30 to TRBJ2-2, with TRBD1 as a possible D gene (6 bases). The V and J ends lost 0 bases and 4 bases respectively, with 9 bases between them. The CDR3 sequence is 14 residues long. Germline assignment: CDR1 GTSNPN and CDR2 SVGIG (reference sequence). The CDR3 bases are TGTGCCTGGAGTGTAAGACAGGCCACCGGGGAGCTGTTTTTT. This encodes CAWSVRQATGELFF.

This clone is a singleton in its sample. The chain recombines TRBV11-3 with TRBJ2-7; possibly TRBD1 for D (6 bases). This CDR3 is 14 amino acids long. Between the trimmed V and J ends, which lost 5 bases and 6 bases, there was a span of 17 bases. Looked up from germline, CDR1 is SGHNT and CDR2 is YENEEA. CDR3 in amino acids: CASSLGQSLSEQYF. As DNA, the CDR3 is TGTGCCAGCAGCCTAGGACAGTCACTCTCCGAGCAGTACTTC. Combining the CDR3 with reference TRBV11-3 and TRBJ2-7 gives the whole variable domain EAGVVQSPRYKIIEKKQPVAFWCNPISGHNTLYWYLQNLGQGPELLIRYENEEAVDDSQLPKDRFSAERLKGVDSTLKIQPAELGDSAVYLCASSLGQSLSEQYFGPGTRLTVT.

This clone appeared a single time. The CDR3 region is CASSLEPSGSNEQFF. The CDR3 DNA sequence: TGCGCCAGCAGCTTGGAGCCTAGCGGGAGCAATGAGCAGTTCTTC. The chain has TRBV5-1 and TRBJ2-1, with 10 nucleotides matching TRBD2. The CDR3 loop spans 15 amino acids. Losses at the gene ends were 0 bases for V and 6 bases for J; bases not matched to a gene: 3. Germline assignment: CDR1 SGHRS and CDR2 YFSETQ. Full variable domain (missing parts from reference TRBV5-1 and TRBJ2-1): KAGVTQTPRYLIKTRGQQVTLSCSPISGHRSVSWYQQTPGQGLQFLFEYFSETQRNKGNFPGRFSGRQFSNSRSEMNVSTLELGDSALYLCASSLEPSGSNEQFFGPGTRLTVL.

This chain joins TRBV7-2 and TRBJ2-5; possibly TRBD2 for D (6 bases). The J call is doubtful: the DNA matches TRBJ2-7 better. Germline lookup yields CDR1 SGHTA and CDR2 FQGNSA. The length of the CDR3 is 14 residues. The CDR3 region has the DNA TGTGCCAGCAGCTTAAACGGAGGGGCCTACGAGCAGTACTTC. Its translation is CASSLNGGAYEQYF.

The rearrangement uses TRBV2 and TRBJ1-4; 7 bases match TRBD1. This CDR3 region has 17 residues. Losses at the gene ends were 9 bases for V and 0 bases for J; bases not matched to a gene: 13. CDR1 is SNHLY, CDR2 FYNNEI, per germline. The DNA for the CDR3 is TGTGCCAGAGGTAGTGGGGACAGCGTTGCAACTAATGAAAAACTGTTTTTT. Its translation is CARGSGDSVATNEKLFF. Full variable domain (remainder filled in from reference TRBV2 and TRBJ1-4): EPEVTQTPSHQVTQMGQEVILRCVPISNHLYFYWYRQILGQKVEFLVSFYNNEISEKSEIFDDQFSVERPDGSNFTLKIRSTKLEDSAMYFCARGSGDSVATNEKLFFGSGTQLSVL.

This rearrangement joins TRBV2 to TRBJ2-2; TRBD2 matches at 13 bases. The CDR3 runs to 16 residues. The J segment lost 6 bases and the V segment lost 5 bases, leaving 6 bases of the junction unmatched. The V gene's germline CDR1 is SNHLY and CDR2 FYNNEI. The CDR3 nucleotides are TGTGCCAGCAGTCCTACTAGCGGGAGGGGGTCCGGGGAGCTGTTTTTT. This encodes CASSPTSGRGSGELFF.

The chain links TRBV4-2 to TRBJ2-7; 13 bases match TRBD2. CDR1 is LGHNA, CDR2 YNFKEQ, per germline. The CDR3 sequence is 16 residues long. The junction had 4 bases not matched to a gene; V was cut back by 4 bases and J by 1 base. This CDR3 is CASSRGLAGASYEQYF. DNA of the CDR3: TGTGCCAGCAGCCGCGGACTAGCGGGGGCTTCCTACGAGCAGTACTTC.

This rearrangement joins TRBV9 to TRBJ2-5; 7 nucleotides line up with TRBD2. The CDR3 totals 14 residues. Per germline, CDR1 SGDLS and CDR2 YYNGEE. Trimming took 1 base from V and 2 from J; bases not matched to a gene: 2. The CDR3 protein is CASSVLADQETQYF. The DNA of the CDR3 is TGTGCCAGCAGCGTACTAGCGGATCAAGAGACCCAGTACTTC.

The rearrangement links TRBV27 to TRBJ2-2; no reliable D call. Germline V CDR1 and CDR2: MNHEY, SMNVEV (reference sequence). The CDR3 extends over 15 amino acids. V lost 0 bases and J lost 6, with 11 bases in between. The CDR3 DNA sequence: TGTGCCAGCAGTTTATCCACCGGGTACGCCGGGGAGCTGTTTTTT. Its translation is CASSLSTGYAGELFF.